This TCR beta chain was recovered during a study of monozygotic twins with inflammatory bowel disease. The template-switching step introduced UMIs that carried a 6-nucleotide sample barcode. TCRdb processed the 5' RACE reads again and assigns one entry to each CDR3 protein, with no DNA. The sample has around 380,000 distinct CDR3 sequences, and its top ten clones hold around 2.3%. Blood (just over 2.4 ml) was collected from every donor individually. This CDR3 comprises 13 residues. The chain joins TRBV21-1 to TRBJ1-1; with no DNA, the TCRdb D assignment of TRBD1 cannot be verified. TRBV21-1 is given as a pseudogene. Material for sequencing was blood. This TCR came from a human donor with ulcerative colitis or Crohn's disease, or a healthy co-twin of an affected twin (not recorded which). CDR3: CATRPGGNTEAFF.